These T cell receptor beta chains were read from a single sample in a study of identical twins. MiXCR, applied by TCRdb to the 5' RACE reads, yields one record per CDR3 protein. This table holds roughly 260,000 distinct CDR3 sequences, roughly 7.5% found once. This sample also appeared in a second study, on yellow fever vaccine responses in identical twins.

The sample was CD8+ T cells sorted from blood. The receptors come from a woman under 30 in good health. Both conserved end residues are part of each CDR3. D genes are given only for firm matches. Some rows have no size entry. The others give once, few or many, or a class for an expanded clone.

TRBJ2-1 | TRBV6-4 | TRBD2 | few | CASTPLAGAINEQFF | TGTGCCAGCACTCCTCTAGCGGGAGCCATCAATGAGCAGTTCTTC
TRBJ1-1 | TRBV4-2 | TRBD1 | many | CASSQAGTGMDTEAFF | TGTGCCAGCAGCCAAGCCGGGACAGGGATGGACACTGAAGCTTTCTTT
TRBJ2-1 | TRBV29-1 | NA | many | CSVDGGVGGTNEQFF | TGCAGCGTTGACGGTGGAGTTGGGGGAACCAATGAGCAGTTCTTC
TRBJ2-1 | TRBV11-2 | TRBD1 | NA | CASSSRDRGHNEQFF | TGTGCCAGCAGCTCACGGGACAGGGGGCACAATGAGCAGTTCTTC
TRBJ2-3 | TRBV5-1 | NA | many | CASSLELAWVDTQYF | TGCGCCAGCAGCTTGGAACTAGCCTGGGTGGATACGCAGTATTTT
TRBJ1-4 | TRBV12-3/TRBV12-4 | TRBD1 | few | CASSFGTGGSEKLFF | TGTGCCAGCAGTTTTGGGACAGGGGGAAGTGAAAAACTGTTTTTT
TRBJ1-1 | TRBV12-3/TRBV12-4 | TRBD1 | NA | CASSPQGIWNTEAFF | TGTGCCAGCAGTCCACAGGGGATTTGGAACACTGAAGCTTTCTTT
TRBJ2-2 | TRBV29-1 | NA | many | CSVVYANTGELFF | TGCAGCGTTGTATATGCGAACACCGGGGAGCTGTTTTTT
TRBJ2-5 | TRBV29-1 | TRBD2 | few | CSVVLAGGQETQYF | TGCAGCGTTGTGTTAGCGGGAGGCCAAGAGACCCAGTACTTC
TRBJ2-2 | TRBV28 | NA | few | CASSPTAFWRNTGELFF | TGTGCCAGCAGTCCCACAGCCTTCTGGCGGAACACCGGGGAGCTGTTTTTT
TRBJ2-1 | TRBV14 | NA | few | CASSQLTINEQFF | TGTGCCAGCAGCCAGCTTACGATCAATGAGCAGTTCTTC
TRBJ1-3 | TRBV2 | NA | many | CASGGGDAGNTIYF | TGTGCCAGCGGGGGCGGAGATGCTGGAAACACCATATATTTT
TRBJ2-2 | TRBV2 | TRBD2 | many | CASSEWLAGPTGELFF | TGTGCCAGCAGTGAGTGGCTAGCGGGGCCCACCGGGGAGCTGTTTTTT
TRBJ2-4 | TRBV28 | NA | NA | CASSSRGYLAKNIQYF | TGTGCCAGCAGTTCCCGCGGATACTTAGCCAAAAACATTCAGTACTTC
TRBJ2-1 | TRBV29-1 | NA | many | CSAEQGNHNEQFF | TGCAGCGCCGAACAGGGTAACCACAATGAGCAGTTCTTC
TRBJ2-1 | TRBV29-1 | NA | many | CSVELRSNEQFF | TGCAGCGTTGAACTGAGGAGCAATGAGCAGTTCTTC
TRBJ1-1 | TRBV12-3/TRBV12-4 | NA | many | CASSMPGAMYTEAFF | TGTGCCAGCAGCATGCCCGGGGCGATGTACACTGAAGCTTTCTTT